These 23 T cell receptor beta chains originate from one sample sequenced in a study of technical replicates of blood from a handful of donors. Sequencing was performed with immunoSEQ multiplex PCR; in TCRdb, only in-frame clones are kept and a portion is missing. Of under 15,000 clones detected, 79% appear once; the ten largest clones hold approximately 14%. Specimen: PBMCs. The origin of the receptors is a human donor in good health.

This chain uses TRBV6-5 with TRBJ2-3, with D possibly matching TRBD1 (6 bases). V lost 5 bases and J 0 bases, leaving 12 bases between the germline ends. This CDR3 is 15 amino acids long. Germline values: CDR1 MNHEY, CDR2 SVGAGI. The CDR3 sequence is CASSPTDSSTDTQYF. The CDR3 coding sequence is TGTGCCAGCAGTCCTACGGACAGCAGCACAGATACGCAGTATTTT.

J is TRBJ2-1 and V is TRBV30, with a tentative D call TRBD2 (5 bases). The ends were cut back, 0 bases at V and 7 bases at J, with 10 bases in the middle. CDR3 length: 13 amino acids. Per the germline V gene, CDR1 is GTSNPN and CDR2 is SVGIG (reference sequence). CDR3 sequence reads: CAWSVSSPNEQFF. In DNA form, the CDR3 reads TGTGCCTGGAGTGTATCTAGCCCAAATGAGCAGTTCTTC.

The gene calls are TRBV13 and TRBJ2-2; 9 bases agree with TRBD1. Trimming cost V 1 base and J 1 base; bases outside gene matches: 4. The CDR3 covers 17 residues. Germline-derived CDR1 and CDR2 are PRHDT and FYEKMQ (reference sequence). The CDR3 sequence is CASSLVGTGLNTGELFF. The CDR3, as DNA: TGTGCCAGCAGCTTAGTAGGGACAGGGTTGAACACCGGGGAGCTGTTTTTT.

This clone showed up just once. CDR3: CASSSVNTEAFF. Here the CDR3 DNA reads TGTGCCAGCAGCTCAGTGAACACTGAAGCTTTCTTT. The chain has TRBV7-9 and TRBJ1-1, with unresolved D. Germline CDR1 SEHNR, CDR2 FQNEAQ (reference sequence). V lost 4 bases and J 0 bases, leaving 3 bases between the germline ends. CDR3 size: 12 residues.

V gene TRBV7-2 combines with J gene TRBJ2-3; 10 bases map to TRBD2. The CDR3 has 15 amino acids. CDR1 and CDR2 (germline): SGHTA, FQGNSA. V was pared by 5 bases and J by 0 bases, with 2 bases of the junction left unmatched. As DNA, the CDR3 is TGTGCCAGCAGCATACTAGCGGGAAGCACAGATACGCAGTATTTT. Amino acids: CASSILAGSTDTQYF.

This clone was counted a single time. The rearrangement uses TRBV5-1 and TRBJ2-3; D may be TRBD2 (5 bases). Trimming left V 0 bases short and J 6 bases short, with 5 bases between. The CDR3 is made up of 12 amino acids. Germline CDR1 is SGHRS and CDR2 is YFSETQ. The CDR3 sequence is CASSLAGDTQYF. The CDR3 region has the DNA TGCGCCAGCAGCTTGGCGGGGGATACGCAGTATTTT.

The chain joins TRBV27 to TRBJ1-2; 11 bases align to TRBD1. Germline trimming cut 2 bases from V and 2 bases from J; bases unmatched to any gene: 4. The CDR3 is made up of 16 amino acids. Germline CDR1 and CDR2: MNHEY and SMNVEV (reference sequence). CDR3 sequence reads: CASSLIGDRGNYGYTF. The CDR3 bases are TGTGCCAGCAGTTTAATCGGGGACAGGGGGAACTATGGCTACACCTTC.

The chain combines TRBV29-1 with TRBJ2-7; possible D gene TRBD1, 7 bases. The CDR3 runs to 13 residues. Germline CDR1 is SQVTM and CDR2 is ANQGSEA. Deletions cut 7 bases from V and 1 base from J, with 14 bases between. The CDR3 DNA reads as TGCAGCGCCACAGGGGACTCGTCCTACGAGCAGTACTTC. Translated, it gives CSATGDSSYEQYF.

The rearrangement uses TRBV5-6 and TRBJ2-7; 7 positions match TRBD1. Germline V lookup: CDR1 SGHDT, CDR2 YYEEEE. CDR3 length: 14 residues. J lost 2 bases, V lost 5 bases, and 7 bases had no gene match. The CDR3 here is CASRSLGQTYEQYF. Here the CDR3 DNA reads TGTGCCAGCAGGTCCCTGGGACAGACCTACGAGCAGTACTTC.

The V gene is TRBV30, the J gene TRBJ2-7, with 12 bases that match TRBD2. Trimming took 4 bases from V and 7 from J; bases not matched to a gene: 11. Germline values: CDR1 GTSNPN, CDR2 SVGIG (reference sequence). This CDR3 comprises 15 residues. CDR3: CAWTPPSGRANEQYF. DNA of the CDR3: TGTGCCTGGACCCCACCTAGCGGGAGGGCCAATGAGCAGTACTTC.

This sequence joins TRBV4-2 and TRBJ2-7, with TRBD2 matching 11 bases. Germline CDR1 is LGHNA and CDR2 is YNFKEQ. This CDR3 contains 15 residues. J was trimmed by 3 bases and V by 0 bases; bases with no gene match: 1. CDR3 amino acids: CASSQDGTSGYEQYF. The CDR3 nucleotides read TGTGCCAGCAGCCAAGATGGGACTAGCGGCTACGAGCAGTACTTC.

The chain uses TRBV28 and TRBJ2-1; possible D gene TRBD2, 6 bases. CDR1 MDHEN and CDR2 SYDVKM come from the germline V gene. The length of the CDR3 is 18 residues. The V end was cut by 2 bases, the J end by 12 bases, with 29 bases between. The CDR3 coding sequence is TGTGCCAGCAGTTTAGAAACTAGCCCCGTTAGTCGACACCTGGCGCAGTTCTTC. Translating gives CASSLETSPVSRHLAQFF.

This clone was detected only a few times. The V and J genes are TRBV10-3 and TRBJ2-1, with 7 positions matching TRBD1. Trimming took 3 bases from V and 4 from J; bases not matched to a gene: 6. Germline CDR1 is ENHRY and CDR2 is SYGVKD. The CDR3 spans 15 residues. Here the CDR3 reads CAISDEQGIYNEQFF. CDR3 nucleotides: TGTGCCATCAGTGACGAACAGGGGATTTACAATGAGCAGTTCTTC.

J is TRBJ2-7 and V is TRBV7-2; D is possibly TRBD1 (5 bases). CDR1 is SGHTA, CDR2 FQGNSA, per germline. V was shortened by 4 bases and J by 6 bases, with 19 bases between the two germline ends. This CDR3 contains 15 residues. CDR3 DNA sequence: TGTGCCAGCAGCTCCAGGGCCCCTCCTCGGGCCGAGCAGTACTTC. Amino acid sequence: CASSSRAPPRAEQYF.

V is TRBV11-2 and J is TRBJ2-5; TRBD1 is a possible D gene (6 bases). The V gene's germline CDR1 is SGHAT and CDR2 FQNNGV. Trimming removed 7 bases from V and 4 bases from J, with 19 bases in between. This CDR3 is 15 amino acids long. The CDR3 bases are TGTGCCAGCACCCCGAGCACAGGGTCGAGAGAGACCCAGTACTTC. Translation gives CASTPSTGSRETQYF.

The V call is TRBV9, the J call TRBJ2-5, with 7 bases lining up with TRBD2. CDR1 and CDR2 (germline): SGDLS, YYNGEE. The CDR3 length is 15 residues. Trimming removed 0 bases from V and 2 bases from J; junction bases left unmatched: 4. CDR3 sequence reads: CASSVGLADQETQYF. The CDR3 bases are TGTGCCAGCAGCGTAGGTCTAGCGGATCAAGAGACCCAGTACTTC. Full variable domain (rest looked up from reference TRBV9 and TRBJ2-5): DSGVTQTPKHLITATGQRVTLRCSPRSGDLSVYWYQQSLDQGLQFLIQYYNGEERAKGNILERFSAQQFPDLHSELNLSSLELGDSALYFCASSVGLADQETQYFGPGTRLLVL.

The rearrangement uses TRBV6-1 and TRBJ2-2; D is unclear. The CDR3 has 13 residues. Trimming took off 7 bases at V and 4 bases at J, with 10 bases between the two ends. CDR1 is MNHNS, CDR2 SASEGT, per germline. CDR3 amino acids: CASNDLITGELFF. DNA of the CDR3: TGTGCCAGCAACGATCTAATCACCGGGGAGCTGTTTTTT.

This chain connects TRBV6-1 to TRBJ2-7; 9 bases agree with TRBD2. Looked up from germline, CDR1 is MNHNS and CDR2 is SASEGT. Trimming at V came to 2 bases and at J to 2 bases, leaving 4 bases not matched to a gene. The CDR3 extends over 15 amino acids. The CDR3 nucleotides read TGTGCCAGCAGTGAAAGGGTAGCGGGAGCCTACGAGCAGTACTTC. Translating it yields CASSERVAGAYEQYF.

The chain carries TRBV4-2 and TRBJ2-2, with a possible D match to TRBD1 (8 bases). V lost 4 bases, J lost 7 bases, and 19 bases lay in between. Germline-derived CDR1 and CDR2 are LGHNA and YNFKEQ. The CDR3 loop spans 16 amino acids. The CDR3 DNA sequence: TGTGCCAGCAGCCTCGATTCGGACAGGGAGGGCGGGGAGCTGTTTTTT. Amino acids: CASSLDSDREGGELFF.

This chain uses TRBV13 with TRBJ2-3; D is uncertain. Germline V gives CDR1 PRHDT, CDR2 FYEKMQ (reference sequence). V lost 2 bases and J 0 bases, leaving 9 bases between the germline ends. The CDR3 has 15 residues. CDR3 bases: TGTGCCAGCAGCTTATCAGTTAGCAGCACAGATACGCAGTATTTT. Encoded protein: CASSLSVSSTDTQYF. The whole variable domain, filled in from reference TRBV13 and TRBJ2-3, reads AAGVIQSPRHLIKEKRETATLKCYPIPRHDTVYWYQQGPGQDPQFLISFYEKMQSDKGSIPDRFSAQQFSDYHSELNMSSLELGDSALYFCASSLSVSSTDTQYFGPGTRLTVL.

The CDR3 loop is CASSTAGVAGGHNEQFF. The DNA for the CDR3 is TGTGCCAGCAGCACTGCGGGAGTAGCGGGAGGGCATAATGAGCAGTTCTTC. The chain combines TRBV7-8 with TRBJ2-1, with 11 bases that match TRBD2. The CDR3 covers 17 residues. With 5 bases clipped from V and 7 bases from J, the junction kept 13 bases outside the gene matches. CDR1 is SGHVS and CDR2 is FQNEAQ in the germline V gene.

J is TRBJ2-7 and V is TRBV10-3, with D possibly being TRBD1 (5 bases). Per germline, CDR1 ENHRY and CDR2 SYGVKD. The CDR3 spans 13 residues. V gave up 2 bases and J gave up 9 bases, with 14 bases separating them. CDR3 in amino acids: CAISEASQGRQYF. DNA for the CDR3: TGTGCCATCAGTGAGGCCTCTCAGGGAAGGCAGTACTTC.

This sequence joins TRBV27 and TRBJ2-2, with a weak D call TRBD2 (5 bases). This CDR3 has 13 amino acids. V was trimmed by 7 bases and J by 4 bases, leaving 10 bases between them. Germline CDR1 is MNHEY and CDR2 is SMNVEV (reference sequence). This CDR3 is CASTGVPTGELFF. CDR3 coding DNA: TGTGCCAGCACCGGGGTCCCCACCGGGGAGCTGTTTTTT.